Below, 2 T cell receptor beta chains from the same sample are listed, as sequenced in a study of cytomegalovirus exposure and HLA in healthy donors. The PCR ran on 60 Vbeta and 13 Jbeta primers. Data came from immunoSEQ multiplex PCR; TCRdb stores just in-frame clones and leaves some out. Among some 150,000 clones listed, 70% to 80% were seen once. The sequencing sample was made of PBMCs. These receptors came from a man in his sixties in good health and CMV-seronegative.

A few counts support this clone. V gene TRBV27 combines with J gene TRBJ2-2; 8 bases align to TRBD1. The junction had 15 bases not matched to a gene; V was cut back by 8 bases and J by 4 bases. Per germline, CDR1 MNHEY and CDR2 SMNVEV (reference sequence). This CDR3 spans 17 amino acids. The CDR3 spells CASRGPLRGRFTGELFF. In DNA, the CDR3 is TGTGCCAGCCGAGGACCCCTCAGGGGGCGATTCACCGGGGAGCTGTTTTTT.

This chain connects TRBV19 to TRBJ1-1; no clear D gene. With 1 base removed from V and 6 bases from J, the gap between germline ends came to 12 bases. Germline-derived CDR1 and CDR2 are LNHDA and SQIVND (reference sequence). CDR3 size: 14 residues. The CDR3 loop is CASSIGPGIAEAFF. The CDR3 DNA is TGTGCCAGTAGTATAGGCCCGGGGATCGCTGAAGCTTTCTTT. Combining the CDR3 with reference TRBV19 and TRBJ1-1 gives the whole variable domain DGGITQSPKYLFRKEGQNVTLSCEQNLNHDAMYWYRQDPGQGLRLIYYSQIVNDFQKGDIAEGYSVSREKKESFPLTVTSAQKNPTAFYLCASSIGPGIAEAFFGQGTRLTVV.